This passage covers 21 T cell receptor beta chains from one sample sequenced in a study of cytomegalovirus exposure and HLA in healthy donors (dated by TCRdb to the late 2010s). Preparation of the library involved the immunoSEQ multiplex PCR assay. For the multiplex PCR, a mixture combining 60 forward primers for TCR Vbeta segments and 13 reverse primers for TCR Jbeta segments was used. TCRdb took this table from immuneACCESS and kept in-frame rearrangements with V and J called. Such tables lack part of the clones; where checked against another copy, unresolved V genes explain under half of the gap, and the rest is unexplained. The sample table contains more than 90,000 clones; only one count was recorded for 82% of them. The top ten hold about 4% of the sample. Sequencing was performed on PBMCs. The receptors originated from a man aged 50 to 59 in good health and CMV-seronegative.

In this sample, this clone turned up a few times. The chain joins TRBV4-2 to TRBJ2-1, with 12 bases identical to TRBD2. J was trimmed by 5 bases and V by 4 bases; bases with no gene match: 3. The length of the CDR3 is 15 residues. CDR1 and CDR2 from the germline V gene are LGHNA and YNFKEQ. The DNA of the CDR3 is TGTGCCAGCAGCCTGGGACTAGCGGGCAACAATGAGCAGTTCTTC. Translated: CASSLGLAGNNEQFF.

This clone turned up a few times. The genes are TRBV6-1 and TRBJ1-1, with D tentatively TRBD1 (6 bases). The germline V and J ends were trimmed by 8 bases and 11 bases, with 12 bases remaining between them. The CDR3 has 10 amino acids. Germline CDR1 is MNHNS and CDR2 is SASEGT. Here the CDR3 DNA reads TGTGCCAGCGGACAGCTGGGCGCTTTCTTT. This encodes CASGQLGAFF.

This clone was counted a few times. The chain is built from TRBV19 and TRBJ2-7, with 9 bases fitting TRBD1. CDR3 length equals 16 residues. Germline loops: CDR1 LNHDA, CDR2 SQIVND (reference sequence). After removal of 5 bases from V and 4 bases from J, the junction contained 12 bases not matched to a gene. The CDR3 DNA sequence: TGTGCCAGTAGTTTGGGGACAGGGAGCGTTCCTTACGAGCAGTACTTC. Translating it yields CASSLGTGSVPYEQYF.

In this sample, this clone turned up once. The genes are TRBV28 and TRBJ1-5, with D perhaps matching TRBD1 (6 bases). This CDR3 is 17 amino acids long. Germline CDR1 is MDHEN and CDR2 is SYDVKM. The V end was cut by 1 base, the J end by 0 bases, with 13 bases between. The CDR3 reads CASSLLDSTYSNQPQHF. DNA of the CDR3: TGTGCCAGCAGTTTATTGGACAGCACCTATAGCAATCAGCCCCAGCATTTT.

The chain combines TRBV30 with TRBJ1-5, with D possibly being TRBD1 (6 bases). Deletions cut 1 base from V and 2 bases from J, with 9 bases between. Germline V gives CDR1 GTSNPN, CDR2 SVGIG (reference sequence). CDR3 length: 14 residues. The CDR3: CAWSGTVGNQPQHF. The CDR3 bases are TGTGCCTGGAGTGGGACAGTTGGCAATCAGCCCCAGCATTTT.

The chain links TRBV11-1 to TRBJ2-7, with 7 bases fitting TRBD1. The CDR3 covers 16 residues. From germline, CDR1 is SGHAT and CDR2 FQDESV (reference sequence). After removal of 0 bases from V and 5 bases from J, the junction contained 10 bases not matched to a gene. The CDR3 DNA reads TGTGCCAGCAGCTTAGCGACGGCAGGGGGTAAAAACGAGCAGTACTTC. Translation gives CASSLATAGGKNEQYF.

The sample holds one count of this clone. The chain combines TRBV6-5 with TRBJ1-1; D not certain. Germline CDR1 MNHEY, CDR2 SVGAGI. This CDR3 is 13 amino acids long. V gave up 8 bases and J gave up 6 bases, with 16 bases separating them. CDR3: CASLGRFGAEAFF. The CDR3, as DNA: TGTGCCAGCTTAGGACGATTCGGGGCTGAAGCTTTCTTT.

This sequence joins TRBV5-1 and TRBJ2-5, with TRBD1 as a possible D gene (6 bases). Germline V lookup: CDR1 SGHRS, CDR2 YFSETQ. V lost 3 bases, J lost 5 bases, and 17 bases lay in between. This CDR3 has 15 amino acids. This chain's CDR3 is CASSYRKRQGETQYF. The DNA of the CDR3 is TGCGCCAGCAGCTACCGCAAGCGCCAGGGGGAGACCCAGTACTTC. Full variable domain (remainder filled in from reference TRBV5-1 and TRBJ2-5): KAGVTQTPRYLIKTRGQQVTLSCSPISGHRSVSWYQQTPGQGLQFLFEYFSETQRNKGNFPGRFSGRQFSNSRSEMNVSTLELGDSALYLCASSYRKRQGETQYFGPGTRLLVL.

This clone came up a few times. The chain is built from TRBV5-1 and TRBJ1-3, with D unclear. Germline V lookup: CDR1 SGHRS, CDR2 YFSETQ. The CDR3 contains 16 residues. The germline V and J ends were trimmed by 3 bases and 0 bases, with 13 bases remaining between them. The CDR3 region is CASSYDQVISGNTIYF. CDR3 sequence (DNA): TGCGCCAGCAGCTACGATCAGGTGATCTCTGGAAACACCATATATTTT.

The chain couples TRBV28 to TRBJ1-4; TRBD1 agrees at 10 bases. CDR3 length equals 15 residues. The ends lost 4 bases at V and 6 bases at J; junction bases unmatched: 5. Germline CDR1 is MDHEN and CDR2 is SYDVKM. CDR3 protein: CASSSPGQGDEKLFF. The DNA of the CDR3 is TGTGCCAGCAGTTCCCCCGGACAGGGGGATGAAAAACTGTTTTTT.

V is TRBV6-5 and J is TRBJ2-7, with D perhaps matching TRBD1 (6 bases). Trimming took 2 bases from V and 2 from J, leaving 7 bases between them. The CDR3 sequence is 13 residues long. In germline, CDR1 is MNHEY, CDR2 SVGAGI. The chain's CDR3 is CASSYKGAYEQYF. In DNA, the CDR3 is TGTGCCAGCAGTTACAAGGGGGCCTACGAGCAGTACTTC.

This chain joins TRBV7-2 and TRBJ2-5; a weak D match, TRBD2 (6 bases). CDR3 size: 16 residues. Germline V gene data show CDR1 as SGHTA and CDR2 as FQGNSA. V dropped 4 bases and J dropped 4 bases, with 19 bases sitting between them. The CDR3: CASSSEGRRLLETQYF. CDR3 DNA: TGTGCCAGCAGCTCAGAAGGGAGGCGGCTGTTAGAGACCCAGTACTTC. The full variable domain, rest sourced from reference TRBV7-2 and TRBJ2-5, is GAGVSQSPSNKVTEKGKDVELRCDPISGHTALYWYRQSLGQGLEFLIYFQGNSAPDKSGLPSDRFSAERTGGSVSTLTIQRTQQEDSAVYLCASSSEGRRLLETQYFGPGTRLLVL.

The V and J genes are TRBV28 and TRBJ1-5; 7 bases match TRBD1. Trimming cost V 5 bases and J 2 bases; bases outside gene matches: 9. CDR1 is MDHEN, CDR2 SYDVKM, per germline. The CDR3 is made up of 16 amino acids. The CDR3 loop is CASSPDRVGRNQPQHF. The CDR3 bases are TGTGCCAGCAGTCCCGACAGGGTCGGACGCAATCAGCCCCAGCATTTT.

This chain joins TRBV9 and TRBJ1-2; D is perhaps TRBD1 (6 bases). The CDR3 covers 14 residues. Looked up from germline, CDR1 is SGDLS and CDR2 is YYNGEE. The V and J ends lost 4 bases and 3 bases respectively, with 13 bases between them. CDR3 in amino acids: CASSQWGPDYGYTF. Here the CDR3 DNA reads TGTGCCAGCAGCCAGTGGGGGCCGGACTATGGCTACACCTTC.

This sequence joins TRBV5-5 and TRBJ2-7; 9 nucleotides match TRBD1. Per germline, CDR1 SGHKS and CDR2 YYEKEE (reference sequence). This CDR3 contains 14 residues. Unmatched junction bases numbered 10, after V lost 5 bases and J lost 7 bases. The CDR3 sequence: CASSGGQGDWEQYF. The CDR3 DNA sequence: TGTGCCAGCAGTGGGGGACAGGGTGACTGGGAGCAGTACTTC.

The chain has TRBV11-2 and TRBJ1-5; 7 nucleotides agree with TRBD1. The germline V gene encodes CDR1 SGHAT and CDR2 FQNNGV. There are 15 residues in the CDR3. V gave up 1 base and J gave up 4 bases; unmatched junction bases: 4. CDR3 residues: CASSLGGQINQPQHF. The CDR3 DNA reads TGTGCCAGCAGCTTAGGGGGACAGATAAATCAGCCCCAGCATTTT.

This chain joins TRBV15 and TRBJ1-2; unclear D gene. The CDR3 loop spans 16 amino acids. V was cut by 0 bases and J by 1 base, with 12 bases left in between. Germline V gives CDR1 LNHNV, CDR2 YYDKDF (reference sequence). CDR3 sequence (DNA): TGTGCCACCAGCAGAGAAGAGGGTCATCGTAACTATGGCTACACCTTC. This codes for CATSREEGHRNYGYTF.

The chain employs TRBV10-2 and TRBJ2-7; 13 nucleotides align to TRBD2. This CDR3 has 17 amino acids. The V gene's germline CDR1 is WSHSY and CDR2 SAAADI. The V and J ends lost 7 bases and 2 bases, in that order; junction bases with no gene match: 11. Here the CDR3 DNA reads TGCGCCAGCACCCGAGCCCTGACTAGCGGGAGGACCTACGAGCAGTACTTC. It codes for CASTRALTSGRTYEQYF.

The V call is TRBV29-1, the J call TRBJ2-1; 12 bases match TRBD2. The CDR3 is 15 amino acids. Germline CDR1 SQVTM, CDR2 ANQGSEA. The junction had 12 bases not matched to a gene; V was cut back by 6 bases and J by 9 bases. The CDR3 protein is CSVGQRLAGATEQFF. CDR3 sequence (DNA): TGCAGCGTCGGACAGCGACTAGCGGGAGCCACTGAGCAGTTCTTC.

This chain links TRBV5-1 with TRBJ2-5; tentatively, D is TRBD2 (6 bases). Germline CDR1 is SGHRS and CDR2 is YFSETQ. This CDR3 comprises 12 residues. Trimming stripped 0 bases from V and 7 bases from J, with 7 bases between. The chain's CDR3 is CASSLEEGTQYF. CDR3 in DNA: TGCGCCAGCAGCTTGGAGGAGGGGACCCAGTACTTC.

The chain links TRBV5-5 to TRBJ2-7, with D possibly being TRBD2 (6 bases). Germline lookup yields CDR1 SGHKS and CDR2 YYEKEE (reference sequence). The CDR3 has 15 residues. V was clipped by 0 bases and J by 3 bases, with 13 bases between them. DNA of the CDR3: TGTGCCAGCAGCTTGGGGAGGGCAGTTGACTACGAGCAGTACTTC. As protein: CASSLGRAVDYEQYF. The variable domain in full, completed from reference TRBV5-5 and TRBJ2-7, reads DAGVTQSPTHLIKTRGQQVTLRCSPISGHKSVSWYQQVLGQGPQFIFQYYEKEERGRGNFPDRFSARQFPNYSSELNVNALLLGDSALYLCASSLGRAVDYEQYFGPGTRLTVT.